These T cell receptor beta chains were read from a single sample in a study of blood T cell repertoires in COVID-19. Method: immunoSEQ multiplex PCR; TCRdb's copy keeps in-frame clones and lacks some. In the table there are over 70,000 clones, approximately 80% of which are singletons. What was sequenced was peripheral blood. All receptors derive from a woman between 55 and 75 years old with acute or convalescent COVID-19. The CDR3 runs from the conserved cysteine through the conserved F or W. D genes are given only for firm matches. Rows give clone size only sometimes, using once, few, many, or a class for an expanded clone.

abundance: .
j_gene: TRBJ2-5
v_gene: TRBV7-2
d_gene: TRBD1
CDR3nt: TGTGCCAGCAGTTGGACCGGGACAGGGAGACAAGAGACCCAGTACTTC
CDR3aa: CASSWTGTGRQETQYF

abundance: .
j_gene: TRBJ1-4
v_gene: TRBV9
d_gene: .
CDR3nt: TGTGCCAGCAGCGTAGGGGTTTCGGGTCGGATTGAAAAACTGTTTTTT
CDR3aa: CASSVGVSGRIEKLFF

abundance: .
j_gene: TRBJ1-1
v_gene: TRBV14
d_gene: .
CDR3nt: TGTGCCAGCAGCCAAGATCGGGGGGAGGGAAACACTGAAGCTTTCTTT
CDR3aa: CASSQDRGEGNTEAFF

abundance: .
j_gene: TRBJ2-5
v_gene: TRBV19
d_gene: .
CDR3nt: TGTGCCAGTAGTAACACAGGCCGGGAGACCCAGTACTTC
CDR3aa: CASSNTGRETQYF

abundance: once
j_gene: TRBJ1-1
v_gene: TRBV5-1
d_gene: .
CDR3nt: TGCGCCAGCAAAAGAGCAATGAACACTGAAGCTTTCTTT
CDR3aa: CASKRAMNTEAFF

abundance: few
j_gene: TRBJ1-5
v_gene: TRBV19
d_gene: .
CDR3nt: TGTGCCAGTAGTCCTGCTAAACTTGGGAGACAGCCCCAGCATTTT
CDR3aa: CASSPAKLGRQPQHF

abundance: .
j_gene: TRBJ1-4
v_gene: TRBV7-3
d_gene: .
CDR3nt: TGTGCCAGCAGCTTAACAGGGGGTAGTAATGAAAAACTGTTTTTT
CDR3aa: CASSLTGGSNEKLFF

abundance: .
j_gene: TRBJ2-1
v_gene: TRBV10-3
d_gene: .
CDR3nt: TGTGCCATCAGTGAGCGGGGAACCTACAATGAGCAGTTCTTC
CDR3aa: CAISERGTYNEQFF

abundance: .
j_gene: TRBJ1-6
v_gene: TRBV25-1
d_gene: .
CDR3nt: TGTGCCAGCAGTGAAGGGCACCCTGCGCAGCCCCTCCACTTT
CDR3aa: CASSEGHPAQPLHF

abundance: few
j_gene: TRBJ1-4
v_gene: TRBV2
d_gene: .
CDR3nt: TGTGCCAGCAGTGAATGGGCAGGGTCAATGGGGGAAAAACTGTTTTTT
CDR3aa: CASSEWAGSMGEKLFF

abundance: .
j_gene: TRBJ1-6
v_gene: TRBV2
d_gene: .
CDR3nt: TGTGCCAGCAAAACAACAGTGAATTCACCCCTCCACTTT
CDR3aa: CASKTTVNSPLHF

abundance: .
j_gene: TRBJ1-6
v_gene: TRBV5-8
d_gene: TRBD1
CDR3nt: TGTGCCAGCAGCTTGGGACAGGGAGGTAATTCACCCCTCCACTTT
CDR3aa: CASSLGQGGNSPLHF

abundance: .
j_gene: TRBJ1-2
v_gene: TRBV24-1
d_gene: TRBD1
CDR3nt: TGTGCCACCAGTGAACCGGGACAGGGGTTTGGCTACACCTTC
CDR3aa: CATSEPGQGFGYTF

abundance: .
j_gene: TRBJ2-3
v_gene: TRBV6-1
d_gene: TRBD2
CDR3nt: TGTGCCAGCAGTGGGGGACTAGCGGGAGGGCCCAGCACAGATACGCAGTATTTT
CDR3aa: CASSGGLAGGPSTDTQYF

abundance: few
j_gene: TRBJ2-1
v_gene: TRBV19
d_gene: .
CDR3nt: TGTGCCAGTAGTATAGACGGCCGGGGGTCCTACAATGAGCAGTTCTTC
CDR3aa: CASSIDGRGSYNEQFF

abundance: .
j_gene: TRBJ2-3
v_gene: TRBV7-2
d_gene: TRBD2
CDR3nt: TGTGCCAGCAGCTTAGGGACTAGCGGGGGGGCTACAGATACGCAGTATTTT
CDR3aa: CASSLGTSGGATDTQYF

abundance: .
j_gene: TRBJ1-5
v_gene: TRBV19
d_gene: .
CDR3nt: TGTGCCAGTAGTAAGTCTTTACTTCAGCCCCAGCATTTT
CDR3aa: CASSKSLLQPQHF

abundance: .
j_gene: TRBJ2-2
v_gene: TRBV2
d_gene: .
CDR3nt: TGTGCCAGCAGTGAAGCGCACGTTGACTACACCGGGGAGCTGTTTTTT
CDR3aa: CASSEAHVDYTGELFF

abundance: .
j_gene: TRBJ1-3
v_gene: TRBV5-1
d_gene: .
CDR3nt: TGCGCCAGCAGCCCGACAGCTCTCGGAAACACCATATATTTT
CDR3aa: CASSPTALGNTIYF

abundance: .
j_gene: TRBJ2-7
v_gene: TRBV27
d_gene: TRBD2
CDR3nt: TGTGCCAGCAGTCCGGGATTCGGGACTAGGCTGTACTTC
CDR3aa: CASSPGFGTRLYF

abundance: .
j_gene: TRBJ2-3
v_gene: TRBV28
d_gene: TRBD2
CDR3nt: TGTGCCAGCAGTTTAGCGTCTAGCGGGGCCACAGATACGCAGTATTTT
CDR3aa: CASSLASSGATDTQYF

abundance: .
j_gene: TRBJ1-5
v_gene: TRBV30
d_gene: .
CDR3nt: TGTGCCTGGAGTTCACAGGAGAATCAGCCCCAGCATTTT
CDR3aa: CAWSSQENQPQHF

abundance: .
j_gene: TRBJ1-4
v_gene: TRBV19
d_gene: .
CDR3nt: TGTGCCAGTAGTCTTGGGGAGAATAATGAAAAACTGTTTTTT
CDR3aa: CASSLGENNEKLFF

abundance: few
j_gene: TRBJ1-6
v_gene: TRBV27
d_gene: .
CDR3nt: TGTGCCAGCAGTTTAATGAGGTATAATTCACCCCTCCACTTT
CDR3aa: CASSLMRYNSPLHF

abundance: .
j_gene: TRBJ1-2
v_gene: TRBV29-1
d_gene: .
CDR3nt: TGCAGCGTTGATGGCAGGGGTGGATATGGCTACACCTTC
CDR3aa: CSVDGRGGYGYTF

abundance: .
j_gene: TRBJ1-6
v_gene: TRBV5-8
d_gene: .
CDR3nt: TGTGCCAGCAGCTTGGGCGATTCACCCCTCCACTTT
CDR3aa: CASSLGDSPLHF

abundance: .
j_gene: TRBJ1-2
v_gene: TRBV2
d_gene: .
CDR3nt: TGTGCCAGCAGTGAATTGGGGGGATGGGATGGCTACACCTTC
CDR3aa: CASSELGGWDGYTF

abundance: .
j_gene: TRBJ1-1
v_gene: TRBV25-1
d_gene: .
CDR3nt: TGTGCCAGCACACAGGGCGGTGAAGCTTTCTTT
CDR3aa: CASTQGGEAFF

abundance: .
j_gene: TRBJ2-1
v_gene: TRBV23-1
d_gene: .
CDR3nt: TGCGCCAGCAGTCTGGGTGGGAGCTACAATGAGCAGTTCTTC
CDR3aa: CASSLGGSYNEQFF

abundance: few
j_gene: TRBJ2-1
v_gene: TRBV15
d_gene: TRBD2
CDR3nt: TGTGCCACCAGCATCCTGGGGGAGGGCAGGCAGTTCTTC
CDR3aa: CATSILGEGRQFF

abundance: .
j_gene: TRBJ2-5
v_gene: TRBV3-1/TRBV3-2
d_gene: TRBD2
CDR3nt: TGTGCCAGCAGCCTCCGGCCTACGGGGGGGGTCAAACAAGAGACCCAGTACTTC
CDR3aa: CASSLRPTGGVKQETQYF

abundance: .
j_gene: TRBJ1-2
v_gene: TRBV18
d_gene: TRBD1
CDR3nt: TGTGCCAGCTCGGAGGACAGGGTAAATGGCTACACCTTC
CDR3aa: CASSEDRVNGYTF

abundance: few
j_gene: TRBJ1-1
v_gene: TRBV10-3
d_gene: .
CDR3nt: TGTGCCATCAGCGAGACAGCAAACACTGAAGCTTTCTTT
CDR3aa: CAISETANTEAFF

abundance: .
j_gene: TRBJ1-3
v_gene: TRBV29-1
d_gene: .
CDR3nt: TGCAGCATTGCGGTGGGCGGAAACACCATATATTTT
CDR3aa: CSIAVGGNTIYF

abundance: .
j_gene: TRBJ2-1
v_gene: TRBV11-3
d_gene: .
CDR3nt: TGTGCCAGCAGCCTCATCGGCTACAATGAGCAGTTCTTC
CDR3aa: CASSLIGYNEQFF

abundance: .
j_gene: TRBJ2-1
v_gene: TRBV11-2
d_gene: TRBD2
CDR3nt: TGTGCCAGCAGCTTAGAGTTGGGGCGGGGGGACTACAATGAGCAGTTCTTC
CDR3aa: CASSLELGRGDYNEQFF

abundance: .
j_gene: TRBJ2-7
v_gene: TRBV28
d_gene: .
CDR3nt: TGTGCCAGCAGTCAGGGCAGTCTCCACGAGCAGTACTTC
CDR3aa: CASSQGSLHEQYF

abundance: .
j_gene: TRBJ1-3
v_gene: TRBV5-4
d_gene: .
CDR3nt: TGTGCCAGCAGACAAGACAGGTCGTCTGGAAACACCATATATTTT
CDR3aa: CASRQDRSSGNTIYF

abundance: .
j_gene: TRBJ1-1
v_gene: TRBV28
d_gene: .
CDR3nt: TGTGCCAGCAGCCTACAGGGCACTGAAGCTTTCTTT
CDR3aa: CASSLQGTEAFF

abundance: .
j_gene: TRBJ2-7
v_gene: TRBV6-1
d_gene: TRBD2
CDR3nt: TGTGCCAGCAGTGAAAGCGGGAGCTGGTACGAGCAGTACTTC
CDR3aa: CASSESGSWYEQYF

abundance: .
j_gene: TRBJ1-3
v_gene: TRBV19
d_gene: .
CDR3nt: TGTGCCAGTAGTACCTCCCGAAGGCGCTTTAGCCCGGGAAACACCATATATTTT
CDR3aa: CASSTSRRRFSPGNTIYF

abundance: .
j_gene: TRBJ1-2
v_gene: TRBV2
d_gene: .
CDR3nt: TGTGCCAGAGAACTGCGGGCTAACTATGGCTACACCTTC
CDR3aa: CARELRANYGYTF